A selection of T cell receptor beta chains follows, all from one sample in a study of identical twins. One entry per CDR3 protein results from TCRdb running MiXCR on the 5' RACE reads. The sample carries 700,000 to 950,000 distinct CDR3 sequences, around 12% recorded once. These data also featured in a second study, about yellow fever vaccine responses in identical twins.

Sequencing input: PBMCs. The receptors come from a young woman in good health. Each CDR3 is given with its conserved first and last residue. Each record gives: D gene, V gene, J gene, clone size, CDR3 length, CDR3 DNA, CDR3 protein. A D gene is named only where the DNA matches it firmly. Part of the rows lack a size; the others show once, few, many or a class for expanded clones.

TRBD1	TRBV20-1	TRBJ2-1	-	16	TGCAGTGCTAGTCGTAACTGGCCGGGACAGGGTCTTGAGCAGTTCTTC	CSASRNWPGQGLEQFF
TRBD2	TRBV12-3/TRBV12-4	TRBJ2-2	-	15	TGTGCCAGCAGCGGGACTAGCGGGAGGACCGGGGAGCTGTTTTTT	CASSGTSGRTGELFF
TRBD2	TRBV2	TRBJ2-5	many	13	TGTGCCAGCAGACGACTAGCATCTGAGACCCAGTACTTC	CASRRLASETQYF
TRBD1	TRBV7-6	TRBJ2-4	-	16	TGTGCCAGCAGCTCAGGGACAGTTATAGCCAAAAACATTCAGTACTTC	CASSSGTVIAKNIQYF
-	TRBV20-1	TRBJ2-3	-	17	TGCAGTGCTAGACCTAGCCTGGCGCGGGGTTCATTGGATACGCAGTATTTT	CSARPSLARGSLDTQYF
-	TRBV20-1	TRBJ1-1	-	13	TGCAGTGCTAAGTTGGTATCCGGGACAGAAGCTTTCTTT	CSAKLVSGTEAFF
-	TRBV6-5	TRBJ2-5	-	15	TGTGCCAGCAGTTACGGCGGGACAGCAGGGGAGACCCAGTACTTC	CASSYGGTAGETQYF
TRBD2	TRBV6-1	TRBJ2-5	-	16	TGTGCCAGCAGTGCTAGCGGGAGGGCCTTTGGGGAGACCCAGTACTTC	CASSASGRAFGETQYF
TRBD1	TRBV20-1	TRBJ1-1	-	13	TGCAGTGCTAGAGTTACAGGGGAGGGTGAAGCTTTCTTT	CSARVTGEGEAFF
-	TRBV7-8	TRBJ2-6	-	18	TGTGCCAGCAGCTTACCACCTCAGGGATTCTCTGGGGCCAACGTCCTGACTTTC	CASSLPPQGFSGANVLTF
-	TRBV5-4	TRBJ2-2	few	18	TGTGCCAGCAGCTTGGGACTCTGGCAGAAAACGAACACCGGGGAGCTGTTTTTT	CASSLGLWQKTNTGELFF
TRBD1	TRBV2	TRBJ1-3	few	16	TGTGCACAACGGGGGGACAGGCTCTCCGCTGGAAACACCATATATTTT	CAQRGDRLSAGNTIYF
TRBD1	TRBV11-3	TRBJ2-3	-	17	TGTGCCAGCAGCTTAGATTGGGGACAGGGAAGCACAGATACGCAGTATTTT	CASSLDWGQGSTDTQYF
-	TRBV5-1	TRBJ2-1	-	14	TGCGCCAGCAGCTTGGGAAACGGGGTCAATGAGCAGTTCTTC	CASSLGNGVNEQFF
-	TRBV12-3/TRBV12-4	TRBJ1-1	few	15	TGTGCCAGCAGTTTAGACCTAAACCATAACACTGAAGCTTTCTTT	CASSLDLNHNTEAFF
TRBD1	TRBV2	TRBJ1-2	-	17	TGTGCCACCCCTAGGCGGCAGGGGGGGAAAGCTAACTATGGCTACACCTTC	CATPRRQGGKANYGYTF
TRBD2	TRBV28	TRBJ2-3	few	12	TGTGCCAGCCGGACTAGCGGAGATACGCAGTATTTT	CASRTSGDTQYF
-	TRBV29-1	TRBJ1-5	many	14	TGCAGCGGCCAGACAGGAGATAGCAATCAGCCCCAGCATTTT	CSGQTGDSNQPQHF
TRBD2	TRBV2	TRBJ2-3	-	15	TGTGCCAGCGGACCAGCGGGAGATTCGACAGATACGCAGTATTTT	CASGPAGDSTDTQYF
TRBD2	TRBV20-1	TRBJ2-3	few	16	TGCAGTGCTAGAGAAAGCGGGGGGTTTAGCACAGATACGCAGTATTTT	CSARESGGFSTDTQYF
TRBD2	TRBV5-1	TRBJ2-1	many	15	TGCGCCAGCAGCTTGGAGATCGGGGGGGCAAATGAGCAGTTCTTC	CASSLEIGGANEQFF
TRBD2	TRBV12-3/TRBV12-4	TRBJ2-5	-	16	TGTACCAGCAGTTTCGGGAAGCGGGAGGTGGGAGAGACCCAGTACTTC	CTSSFGKREVGETQYF
TRBD2	TRBV12-3/TRBV12-4	TRBJ2-1	many	15	TGTGCCAGCAGCCCTGGGACTAGCTCAGTGAATGAGCAGTTCTTC	CASSPGTSSVNEQFF
-	TRBV2	TRBJ2-5	-	11	TGTGCCAGCAGTGGGAGTTCGACCCAGTACTTC	CASSGSSTQYF
-	TRBV12-3/TRBV12-4	TRBJ2-1	many	15	TGTGCCAGCACCCCCGTCGACAGATCATACAATGAGCAGTTCTTC	CASTPVDRSYNEQFF
-	TRBV19	TRBJ2-2	few	16	TGTGCCAGTAGTATTCCGGGGAACCCGGGTGGCGGGGAGCTGTTTTTT	CASSIPGNPGGGELFF
TRBD1	TRBV5-5	TRBJ2-1	many	15	TGTGCCAGCAGCACCGGACAGGGCGGCTACAATGAGCAGTTCTTC	CASSTGQGGYNEQFF
TRBD2	TRBV4-2	TRBJ2-5	few	20	TGTGCCAGCCCTGACCGACCGACCCTTTATGGACTAGCGGGGAAAGAGACCCAGTACTTC	CASPDRPTLYGLAGKETQYF
TRBD1	TRBV7-2	TRBJ2-1	many	16	TGTGCCAGCAGCTCTCAGGGGGCGAGCTCCTACAATGAGCAGTTCTTC	CASSSQGASSYNEQFF
-	TRBV12-3/TRBV12-4	TRBJ1-4	many	14	TGTGCCAGCAGTCTCTCTAGCGGTAATGAAAAACTGTTTTTT	CASSLSSGNEKLFF
TRBD1	TRBV20-1	TRBJ1-1	many	13	TGCAGTGCTAGATTACCAGGGGGCACTGAAGCTTTCTTT	CSARLPGGTEAFF
-	TRBV9	TRBJ2-5	-	9	TGTGCCAGCAGCGCCCTGGAGTACTTC	CASSALEYF
TRBD2	TRBV6-5	TRBJ2-3	few	15	TGTGCCAGCAGTTACAGGCGGGGGGGGTCTCTGACGCAGTATTTT	CASSYRRGGSLTQYF
-	TRBV7-9	TRBJ2-1	few	16	TGTGCCAGCAGCTTAAGTCACAGAAGAGCCTACAATGAGCAGTTCTTC	CASSLSHRRAYNEQFF
-	TRBV7-9	TRBJ1-2	few	14	TGTGCCAGCAGCATCGGACAGAGCGTTGATGGCTACACCTTC	CASSIGQSVDGYTF
-	TRBV4-1	TRBJ2-5	-	13	TGCGCCAGCAGCCGGATATTACAAGAGACCCAGTACTTC	CASSRILQETQYF
-	TRBV12-5	TRBJ2-3	-	15	TGTGCTAGTGGTTTGGTCGTCGGCACGGCAGATACGCAGTATTTT	CASGLVVGTADTQYF
-	TRBV7-9	TRBJ2-1	many	12	TGTGCCAGCAGCTTATCTAGCTTATCTCAGTTCTTC	CASSLSSLSQFF
TRBD1	TRBV5-1	TRBJ2-4	many	14	TGCGCCAGCAGCCCCGGACAGGGGAGGGACATTCAGTACTTC	CASSPGQGRDIQYF
-	TRBV12-3/TRBV12-4	TRBJ1-1	many	13	TGTGCCAGCATAGGCGTGGGTAACACTGAAGCTTTCTTT	CASIGVGNTEAFF